These 9 T cell receptor beta chains came from one sample sequenced in a study of spatial heterogeneity in lung cancer. Study-level points and caveats: Tumors with more nonsynonymous mutations had more expanded intratumoral alpha and beta TCRs.

TCRdb ran MiXCR on the 5' RACE reads and lists one entry per CDR3 protein. The repertoire includes about 9,600 distinct CDR3 sequences, approximately 8.3% of them detected once, and 10% to 15% sits in the top ten. Their recognized antigens are unknown. This sample's time point: sample taken at primary tumor resection. Specimen: lung tumor tissue, collected at surgery. These receptor sequences come from a female donor with early-stage non-small cell lung cancer.

This clonotype was recorded at least ten times. The chain joins TRBV4-3 to TRBJ1-1, with 7 positions matching TRBD1. The length of the CDR3 is 14 residues. The ends lost 1 base at V and 5 bases at J; junction bases unmatched: 4. Germline loops: CDR1 LGHNA, CDR2 YSLEER. The CDR3 region has the DNA TGCGCCAGCAGCCAAGGCAGGGGGAGGACTGAAGCTTTCTTT. It yields the protein CASSQGRGRTEAFF.

With regard to this clonotype: This may be a read error: a much more frequent sequence differs by one nucleotide. This chain uses TRBV10-1 with TRBJ2-1, with D perhaps TRBD1 (5 bases). CDR1 is WNHNN and CDR2 is SYGVQD in the germline V gene (reference sequence). The CDR3 has 13 residues. With 2 bases removed from V and 9 bases from J, the gap between germline ends came to 11 bases. As DNA, the CDR3 is TGCGCCAGCAGTGAGAGGGGTAGGGGTGAGCAGTTCTTC. Residues: CASSERGRGEQFF.

This clonotype is classed as medium-sized. This chain connects TRBV7-3 to TRBJ2-1, with a possible D match to TRBD1 (6 bases). Trimming pared 0 bases from V and 7 bases from J, leaving 10 bases between. Germline V gives CDR1 SGHTA, CDR2 FQGTGA. CDR3 length: 14 amino acids. CDR3 sequence reads: CASSLTRTVNEQFF. The CDR3 region has the DNA TGTGCCAGCAGCTTAACGAGGACAGTGAATGAGCAGTTCTTC.

The chain is built from TRBV4-1 and TRBJ2-7; the match to TRBD1 covers 10 bases. J lost 2 bases, V lost 4 bases, and 5 bases had no gene match. This CDR3 comprises 15 residues. Germline assignment: CDR1 MGHRA and CDR2 YSYEKL. The CDR3 DNA reads as TGCGCCAGCAGCCTATCCGGGACAGGGGCCTACGAGCAGTACTTC. This translates into CASSLSGTGAYEQYF.

This clonotype appeared many times. The CDR3 DNA reads TGTGCCAGCAGCCAGGTGTTCACAGATACGCAGTATTTT. Translated: CASSQVFTDTQYF. J is TRBJ2-3 and V is TRBV14; D is ambiguous. CDR3 length: 13 residues. Between the trimmed V and J ends, which lost 3 bases and 2 bases, there was a span of 6 bases. CDR1 and CDR2 (germline): SGHDN, FVKESK.

This clonotype has ten or more counts. V usage is TRBV2 and J usage is TRBJ2-5; D is uncertain. There are 11 residues in the CDR3. Trimming took 6 bases from V and 1 from J, leaving 3 bases between them. Germline lookup yields CDR1 SNHLY and CDR2 FYNNEI. DNA of the CDR3: TGTGCCAGCAGAATCCAAGAGACCCAGTACTTC. Translation gives CASRIQETQYF.

This clonotype was recorded at least ten times. V gene TRBV6-2 or TRBV6-3 combines with J gene TRBJ1-5; 7 bases align to TRBD1. V shed 2 bases and J 3 bases; nucleotides not matched to a gene: 16. The CDR3 extends over 19 amino acids. Germline V gene sequence: CDR1 MNHEY, CDR2 SVGEGT. For the CDR3, the DNA is TGTGCCAGCAGTTACGAGGTCGGGGGCCGACAGGGTGTCAATCAGCCCCAGCATTTT. As protein: CASSYEVGGRQGVNQPQHF.

This clonotype showed up many times. This rearrangement joins TRBV30 to TRBJ1-2; unclear D gene. Between the trimmed V and J ends, which lost 2 bases and 4 bases, there was a span of 8 bases. Per the germline V gene, CDR1 is GTSNPN and CDR2 is SVGIG (reference sequence). This CDR3 spans 12 amino acids. The CDR3 spells CAWSPRAYGYTF. The CDR3 DNA reads TGTGCCTGGAGTCCCCGGGCCTATGGCTACACCTTC.

This clonotype was counted between two and nine times. The rearrangement links TRBV12-3 or TRBV12-4 to TRBJ2-3, with D perhaps matching TRBD2 (6 bases). The CDR3 is made up of 16 amino acids. Trimming removed 5 bases from V and 5 bases from J, with 20 bases in between. In DNA form, the CDR3 reads TGTGCCAGCAGTCCCTACCTCCGCGGGGACGGAGATACGCAGTATTTT. Translation: CASSPYLRGDGDTQYF.